The entry below describes one TCR beta chain. This CDR3 spans 15 amino acids. V shed 3 bases, J shed 2 bases, and the junction held 6 bases outside the gene matches. Germline-derived CDR1 and CDR2 are LGHNA and YNFKEQ. cDNA prepared by RNA extraction and subsequent reverse transcription served as the template for sequencing. Generated by immunoSEQ multiplex PCR, the TCRdb table keeps only in-frame clones and is missing some. In the table there are a few hundred thousand clones, roughly 60% of which are singletons. These data originate in a study of CD8+ T cells in alopecia areata. Study at large: At a dose of 5 to 10 mg twice daily, oral tofacitinib was given to treated patients.

Treatment in this sample: oral pan-JAK inhibitor, 5-10 mg twice daily. Lesional scalp tissue (obtained by punch biopsy) and peripheral blood were collected from alopecia areata patients. The sequences come from CD4+ T cells sorted from blood, collected around week 54, from a patient treated with tofacitinib. The source of this sequence is a human donor with alopecia areata. J is TRBJ1-1 and V is TRBV4-2; 7 bases align to TRBD1. CDR3 protein: CASSQLDRTNTEAFF. Written as DNA, the CDR3 is TGTGCCAGCAGCCAGTTGGACAGGACCAACACTGAAGCTTTCTTT.